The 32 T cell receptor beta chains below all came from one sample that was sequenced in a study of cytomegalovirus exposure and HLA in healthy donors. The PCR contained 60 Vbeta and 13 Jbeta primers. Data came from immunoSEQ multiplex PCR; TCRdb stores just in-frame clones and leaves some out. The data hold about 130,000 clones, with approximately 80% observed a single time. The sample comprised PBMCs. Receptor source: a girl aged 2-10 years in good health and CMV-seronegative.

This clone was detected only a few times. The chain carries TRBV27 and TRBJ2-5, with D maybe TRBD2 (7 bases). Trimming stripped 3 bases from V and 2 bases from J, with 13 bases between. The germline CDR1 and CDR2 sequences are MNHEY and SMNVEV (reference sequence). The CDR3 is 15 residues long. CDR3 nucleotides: TGTGCCAGCAGTTTTTTCGGGGGGCTGCAAGAGACCCAGTACTTC. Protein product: CASSFFGGLQETQYF.

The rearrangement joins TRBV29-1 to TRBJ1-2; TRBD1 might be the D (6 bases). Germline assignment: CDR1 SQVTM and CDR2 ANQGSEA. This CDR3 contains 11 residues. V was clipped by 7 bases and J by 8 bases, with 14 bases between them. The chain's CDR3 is CSGLGDKGYTF. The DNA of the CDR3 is TGCAGCGGTTTAGGGGACAAAGGCTACACCTTC.

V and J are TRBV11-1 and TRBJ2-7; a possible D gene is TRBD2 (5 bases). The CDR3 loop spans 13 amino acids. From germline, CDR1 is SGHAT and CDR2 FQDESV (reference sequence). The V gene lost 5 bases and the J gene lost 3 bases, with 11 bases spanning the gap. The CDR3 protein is CASSPAGDYEQYF. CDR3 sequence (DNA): TGTGCCAGCAGCCCGGCCGGGGACTACGAGCAGTACTTC.

CDR3 nucleotides: TGTGCCAGTAGTCCGGACAGGGCAACCTACAATGAGCAGTTCTTC. This encodes CASSPDRATYNEQFF. The chain links TRBV19 to TRBJ2-1; 8 nucleotides align to TRBD1. This CDR3 contains 15 residues. Germline CDR1 is LNHDA and CDR2 is SQIVND (reference sequence). J lost 2 bases, V lost 5 bases, and 5 bases had no gene match.

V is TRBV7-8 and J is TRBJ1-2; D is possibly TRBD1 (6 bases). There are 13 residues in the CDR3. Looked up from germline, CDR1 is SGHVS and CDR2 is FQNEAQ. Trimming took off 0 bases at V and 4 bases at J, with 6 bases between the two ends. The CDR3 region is CASSLAGGYGYTF. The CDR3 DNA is TGTGCCAGCAGCTTAGCAGGGGGCTATGGCTACACCTTC.

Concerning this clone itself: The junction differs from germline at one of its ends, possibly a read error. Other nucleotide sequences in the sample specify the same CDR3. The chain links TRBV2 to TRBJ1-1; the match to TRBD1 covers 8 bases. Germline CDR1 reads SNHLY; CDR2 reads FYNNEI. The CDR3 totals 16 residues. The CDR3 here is CASSEFGRGLNTEAFF. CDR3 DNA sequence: TGTGCCAGCAGTGAGTTTGGCAGGGGGCTGAATACTGAAGCTTTCTTT.

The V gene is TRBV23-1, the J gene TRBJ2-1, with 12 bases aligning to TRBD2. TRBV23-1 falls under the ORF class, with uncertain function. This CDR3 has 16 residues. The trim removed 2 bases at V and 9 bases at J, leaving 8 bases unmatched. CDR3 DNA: TGCGCCAGCAGTCAAAGACTAGCGGGAGAAGTTAGTGAGCAGTTCTTC. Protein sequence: CASSQRLAGEVSEQFF.

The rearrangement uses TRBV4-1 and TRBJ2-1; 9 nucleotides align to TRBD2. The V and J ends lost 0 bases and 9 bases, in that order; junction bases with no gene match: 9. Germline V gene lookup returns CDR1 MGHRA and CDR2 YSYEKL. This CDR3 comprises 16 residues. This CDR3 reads CASSQDASGILVEQFF. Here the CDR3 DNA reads TGCGCCAGCAGCCAAGACGCTAGCGGGATTCTGGTTGAGCAGTTCTTC.

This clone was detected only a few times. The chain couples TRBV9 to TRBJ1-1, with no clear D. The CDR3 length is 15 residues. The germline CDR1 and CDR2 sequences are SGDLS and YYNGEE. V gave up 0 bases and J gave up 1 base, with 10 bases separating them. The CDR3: CASSVAGEGNTEAFF. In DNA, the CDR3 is TGTGCCAGCAGCGTAGCAGGTGAGGGGAACACTGAAGCTTTCTTT.

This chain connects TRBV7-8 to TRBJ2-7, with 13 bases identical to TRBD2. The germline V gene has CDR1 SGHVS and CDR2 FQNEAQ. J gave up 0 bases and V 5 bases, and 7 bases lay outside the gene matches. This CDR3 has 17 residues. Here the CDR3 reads CASSAGTSGAASYEQYF. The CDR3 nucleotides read TGTGCCAGCAGCGCCGGGACTAGCGGGGCAGCCTCCTACGAGCAGTACTTC.

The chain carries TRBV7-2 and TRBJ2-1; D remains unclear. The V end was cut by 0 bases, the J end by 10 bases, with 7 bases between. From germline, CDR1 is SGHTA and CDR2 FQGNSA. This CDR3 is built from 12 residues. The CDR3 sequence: CASSLAGPEQFF. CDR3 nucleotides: TGTGCCAGCAGCTTAGCGGGCCCCGAGCAGTTCTTC.

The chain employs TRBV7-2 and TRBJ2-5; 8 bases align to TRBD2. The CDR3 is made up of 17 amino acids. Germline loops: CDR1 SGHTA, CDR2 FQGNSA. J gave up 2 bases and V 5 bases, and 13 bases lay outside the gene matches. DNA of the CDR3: TGTGCCAGCAGCGAATGGGGTCGGGGCGGGGGGCAAGAGACCCAGTACTTC. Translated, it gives CASSEWGRGGGQETQYF.

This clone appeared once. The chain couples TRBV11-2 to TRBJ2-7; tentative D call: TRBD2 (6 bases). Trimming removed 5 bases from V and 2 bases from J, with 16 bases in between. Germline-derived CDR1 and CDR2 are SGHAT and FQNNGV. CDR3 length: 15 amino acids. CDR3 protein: CASSTAGISAYEQYF. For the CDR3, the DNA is TGTGCCAGCAGCACGGCGGGGATCTCAGCCTACGAGCAGTACTTC.

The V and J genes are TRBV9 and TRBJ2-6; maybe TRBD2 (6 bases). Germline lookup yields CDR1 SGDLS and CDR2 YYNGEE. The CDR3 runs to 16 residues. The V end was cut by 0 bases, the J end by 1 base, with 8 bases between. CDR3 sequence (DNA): TGTGCCAGCAGCGTAGCGGAGGGATCTGGGGCCAACGTCCTGACTTTC. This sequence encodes CASSVAEGSGANVLTF.

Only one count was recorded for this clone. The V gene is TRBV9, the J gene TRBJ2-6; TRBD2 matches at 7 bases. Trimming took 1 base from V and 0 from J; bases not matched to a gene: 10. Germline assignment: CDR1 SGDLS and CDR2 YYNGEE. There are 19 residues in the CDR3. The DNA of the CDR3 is TGTGCCAGCAGCGTAAGCCCTAGCGGCCTGAGCTCTGGGGCCAACGTCCTGACTTTC. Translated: CASSVSPSGLSSGANVLTF.

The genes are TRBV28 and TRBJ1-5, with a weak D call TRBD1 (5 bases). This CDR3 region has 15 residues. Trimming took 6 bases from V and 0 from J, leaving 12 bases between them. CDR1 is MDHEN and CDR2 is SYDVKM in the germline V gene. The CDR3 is CASRTQGSSNQPQHF. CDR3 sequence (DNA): TGTGCCAGCAGGACCCAGGGTTCTAGCAATCAGCCCCAGCATTTT.

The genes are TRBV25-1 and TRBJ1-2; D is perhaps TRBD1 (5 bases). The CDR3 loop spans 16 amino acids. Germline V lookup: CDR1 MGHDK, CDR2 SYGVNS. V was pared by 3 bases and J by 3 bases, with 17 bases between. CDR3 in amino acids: CASSERGLMDYYGYTF. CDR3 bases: TGTGCCAGCAGTGAGCGGGGCCTAATGGACTACTATGGCTACACCTTC.

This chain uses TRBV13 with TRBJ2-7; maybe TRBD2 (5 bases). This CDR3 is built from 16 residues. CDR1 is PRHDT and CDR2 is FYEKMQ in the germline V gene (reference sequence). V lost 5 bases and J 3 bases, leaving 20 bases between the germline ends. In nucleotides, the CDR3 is TGTGCCAGCAGCCCTAGGCGGGCCAGGTTCGACTACGAGCAGTACTTC. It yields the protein CASSPRRARFDYEQYF.

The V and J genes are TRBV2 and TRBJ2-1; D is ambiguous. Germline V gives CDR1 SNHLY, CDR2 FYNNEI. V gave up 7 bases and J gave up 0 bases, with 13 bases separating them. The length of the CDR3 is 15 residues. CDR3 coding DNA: TGTGCCAGCAAGGAGACTTCGAGCTCCTACAATGAGCAGTTCTTC. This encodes CASKETSSSYNEQFF.

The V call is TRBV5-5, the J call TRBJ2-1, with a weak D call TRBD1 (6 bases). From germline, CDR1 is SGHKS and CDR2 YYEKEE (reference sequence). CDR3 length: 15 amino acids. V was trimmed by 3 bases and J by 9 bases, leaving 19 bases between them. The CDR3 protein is CASSWVAGERGEQFF. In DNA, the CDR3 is TGTGCCAGCAGCTGGGTAGCAGGGGAGAGGGGTGAGCAGTTCTTC.

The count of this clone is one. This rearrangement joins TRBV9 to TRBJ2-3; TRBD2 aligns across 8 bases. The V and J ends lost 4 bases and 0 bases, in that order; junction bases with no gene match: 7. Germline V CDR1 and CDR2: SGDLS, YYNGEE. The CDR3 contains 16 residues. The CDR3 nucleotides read TGTGCCAGCAGCACCCGGACTAGCAGTAGCACAGATACGCAGTATTTT. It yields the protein CASSTRTSSSTDTQYF. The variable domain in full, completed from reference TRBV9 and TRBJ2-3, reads DSGVTQTPKHLITATGQRVTLRCSPRSGDLSVYWYQQSLDQGLQFLIQYYNGEERAKGNILERFSAQQFPDLHSELNLSSLELGDSALYFCASSTRTSSSTDTQYFGPGTRLTVL.

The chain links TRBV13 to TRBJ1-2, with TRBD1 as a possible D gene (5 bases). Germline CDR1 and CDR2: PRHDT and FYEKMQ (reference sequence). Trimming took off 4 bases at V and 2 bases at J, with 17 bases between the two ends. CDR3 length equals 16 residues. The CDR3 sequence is CASSSSTSTANYGYTF. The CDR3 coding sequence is TGTGCCAGCAGCTCTTCGACATCGACAGCCAACTATGGCTACACCTTC.

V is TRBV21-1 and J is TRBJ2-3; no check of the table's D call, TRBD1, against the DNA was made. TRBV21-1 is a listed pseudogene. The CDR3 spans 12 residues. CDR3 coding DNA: TGTGCCAGCAGCCCAGGGGCCGATACGCAGTATTTT. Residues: CASSPGADTQYF.

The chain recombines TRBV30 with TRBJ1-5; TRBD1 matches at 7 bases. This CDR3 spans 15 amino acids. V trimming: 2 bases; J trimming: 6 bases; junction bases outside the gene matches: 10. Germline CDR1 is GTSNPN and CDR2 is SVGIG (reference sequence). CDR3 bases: TGTGCCTGGAGTCAAAGAGGGGGCAACGGTCAGCCCCAGCATTTT. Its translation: CAWSQRGGNGQPQHF. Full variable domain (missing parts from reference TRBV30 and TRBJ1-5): SQTIHQWPATLVQPVGSPLSLECTVEGTSNPNLYWYRQAAGRGLQLLFYSVGIGQISSEVPQNLSASRPQDRQFILSSKKLLLSDSGFYLCAWSQRGGNGQPQHFGDGTRLSIL.

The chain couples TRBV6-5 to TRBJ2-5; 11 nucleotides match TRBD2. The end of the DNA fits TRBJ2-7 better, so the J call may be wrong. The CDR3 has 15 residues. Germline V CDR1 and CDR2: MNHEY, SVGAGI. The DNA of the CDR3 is TGTGCCAGCAGCCCACTAGCGGGGGTGGCCTACGAGCAGTACTTC. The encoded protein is CASSPLAGVAYEQYF.

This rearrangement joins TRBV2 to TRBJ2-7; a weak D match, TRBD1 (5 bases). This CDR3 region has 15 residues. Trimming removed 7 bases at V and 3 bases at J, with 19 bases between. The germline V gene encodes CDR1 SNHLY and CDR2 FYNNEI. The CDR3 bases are TGTGCCAGCACCAAAGGCTGGGGCAGAGACTACGAGCAGTACTTC. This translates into CASTKGWGRDYEQYF. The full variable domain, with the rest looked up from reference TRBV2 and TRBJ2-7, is EPEVTQTPSHQVTQMGQEVILRCVPISNHLYFYWYRQILGQKVEFLVSFYNNEISEKSEIFDDQFSVERPDGSNFTLKIRSTKLEDSAMYFCASTKGWGRDYEQYFGPGTRLTVT.

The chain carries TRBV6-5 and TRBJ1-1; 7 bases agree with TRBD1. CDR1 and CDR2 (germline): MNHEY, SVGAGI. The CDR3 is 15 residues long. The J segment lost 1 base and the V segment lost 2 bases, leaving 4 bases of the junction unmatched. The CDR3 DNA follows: TGTGCCAGCAGTTACACCCGGGACAGGAACACTGAAGCTTTCTTT. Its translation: CASSYTRDRNTEAFF.

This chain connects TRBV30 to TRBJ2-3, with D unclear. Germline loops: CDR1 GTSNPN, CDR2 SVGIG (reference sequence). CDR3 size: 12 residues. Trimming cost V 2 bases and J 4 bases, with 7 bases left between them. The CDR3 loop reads CAWSPRADTQYF. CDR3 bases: TGTGCCTGGAGTCCCCGGGCAGATACGCAGTATTTT.

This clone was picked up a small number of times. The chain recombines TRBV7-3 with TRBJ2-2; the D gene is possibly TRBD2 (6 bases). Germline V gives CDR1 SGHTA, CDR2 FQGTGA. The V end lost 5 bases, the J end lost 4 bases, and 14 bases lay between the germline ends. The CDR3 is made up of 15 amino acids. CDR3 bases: TGTGCCAGCAGCGCTAGCGTTCGGAGCACCGGGGAGCTGTTTTTT. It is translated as CASSASVRSTGELFF.

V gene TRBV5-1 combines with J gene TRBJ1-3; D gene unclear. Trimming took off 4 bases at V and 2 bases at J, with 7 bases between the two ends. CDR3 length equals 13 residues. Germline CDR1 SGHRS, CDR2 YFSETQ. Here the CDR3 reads CASSQFPGNTIYF. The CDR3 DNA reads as TGCGCCAGCAGCCAGTTCCCTGGAAACACCATATATTTT.

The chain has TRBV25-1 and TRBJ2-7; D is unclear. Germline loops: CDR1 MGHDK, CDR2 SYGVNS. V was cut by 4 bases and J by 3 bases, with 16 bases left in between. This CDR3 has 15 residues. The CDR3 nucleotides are TGTGCCAGCAGTGCCGGGTCTTTCTCCCGCTACGAGCAGTACTTC. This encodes CASSAGSFSRYEQYF.

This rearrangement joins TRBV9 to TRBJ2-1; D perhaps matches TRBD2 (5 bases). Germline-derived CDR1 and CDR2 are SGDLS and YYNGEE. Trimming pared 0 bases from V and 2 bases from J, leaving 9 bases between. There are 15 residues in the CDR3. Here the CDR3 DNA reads TGTGCCAGCAGCGTAGCGGGAAGGACCTACAATGAGCAGTTCTTC. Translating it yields CASSVAGRTYNEQFF.